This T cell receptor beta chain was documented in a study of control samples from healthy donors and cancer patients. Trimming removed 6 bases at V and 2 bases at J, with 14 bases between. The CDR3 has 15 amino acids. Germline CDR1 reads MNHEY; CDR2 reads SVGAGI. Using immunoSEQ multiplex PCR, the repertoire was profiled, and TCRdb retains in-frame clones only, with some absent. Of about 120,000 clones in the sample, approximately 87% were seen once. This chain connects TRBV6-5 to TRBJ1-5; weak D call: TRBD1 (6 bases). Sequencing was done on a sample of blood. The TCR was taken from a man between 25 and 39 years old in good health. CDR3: CASSPLQGGNQPQHF. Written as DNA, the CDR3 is TGTGCCAGCAGCCCACTACAGGGCGGCAATCAGCCCCAGCATTTT.